A single sample gave rise to the 2 T cell receptor beta chains below, sequenced in a study of chemoradiotherapy in HPV16-positive cancers. Libraries were prepared by immunoSEQ multiplex PCR; TCRdb keeps only in-frame clonotypes and omits some of them. The sample contains about 66,000 clones, more than 70% of which appear only once. The sequenced sample was blood, obtained from a patient who underwent chemoradiotherapy. The source is a human donor with HPV-associated anogenital cancer.

The genes are TRBV13 and TRBJ2-1, with 11 bases matching TRBD1. J gave up 2 bases and V 4 bases, and 7 bases lay outside the gene matches. Germline CDR1 reads PRHDT; CDR2 reads FYEKMQ (reference sequence). This CDR3 region has 17 residues. In nucleotides, the CDR3 is TGTGCCAGCAGCTCTACCCGGGACAGGGGGACCTACAATGAGCAGTTCTTC. This codes for CASSSTRDRGTYNEQFF.

This clone was detected only a few times. J is TRBJ1-2 and V is TRBV20-1, with D unresolved. CDR3 length: 8 residues. With 5 bases removed from V and 14 bases from J, the gap between germline ends came to 9 bases. Germline values: CDR1 DFQATT, CDR2 SNEGSKA (reference sequence). This CDR3 is CSAAGLTF. CDR3 coding DNA: TGCAGTGCTGCCGGCCTAACCTTC.